This entry concerns a single T cell receptor beta chain. Sequencing used immunoSEQ multiplex PCR; TCRdb keeps in-frame clones, though not all of them. The repertoire holds 140,000 or so clones, with approximately 86% as singletons. The sample originates from a study of T cell responses to AZD1222 COVID-19 vaccine. The starting material was peripheral blood, obtained on day 0 of AZD1222 vaccination. This TCR was sampled from an adult in good health.

The CDR3 spells CATQGNSNQPQHF. The DNA of the CDR3 is TGTGCCACCCAGGGGAATAGCAATCAGCCCCAGCATTTT. This chain uses TRBV24-1 with TRBJ1-5; perhaps TRBD1 as D (6 bases). Germline-derived CDR1 and CDR2 are KGHDR and SFDVKD. The CDR3 loop spans 13 amino acids. V was trimmed by 9 bases and J by 0 bases, leaving 8 bases between them.